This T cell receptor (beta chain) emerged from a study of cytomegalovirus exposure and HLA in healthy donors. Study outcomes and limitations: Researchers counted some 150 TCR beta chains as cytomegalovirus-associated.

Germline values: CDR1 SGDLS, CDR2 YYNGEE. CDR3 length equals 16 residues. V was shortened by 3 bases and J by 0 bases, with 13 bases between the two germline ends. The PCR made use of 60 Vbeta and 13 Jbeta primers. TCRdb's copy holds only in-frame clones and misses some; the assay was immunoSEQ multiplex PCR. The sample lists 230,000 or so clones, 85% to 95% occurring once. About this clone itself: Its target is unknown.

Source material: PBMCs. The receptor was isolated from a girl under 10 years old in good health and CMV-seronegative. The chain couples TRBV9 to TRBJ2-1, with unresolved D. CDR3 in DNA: TGTGCCAGCAGCGCAAGATGGGCTCTCTCCTACAATGAGCAGTTCTTC. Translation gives CASSARWALSYNEQFF. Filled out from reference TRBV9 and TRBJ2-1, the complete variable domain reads DSGVTQTPKHLITATGQRVTLRCSPRSGDLSVYWYQQSLDQGLQFLIQYYNGEERAKGNILERFSAQQFPDLHSELNLSSLELGDSALYFCASSARWALSYNEQFFGPGTRLTVL.